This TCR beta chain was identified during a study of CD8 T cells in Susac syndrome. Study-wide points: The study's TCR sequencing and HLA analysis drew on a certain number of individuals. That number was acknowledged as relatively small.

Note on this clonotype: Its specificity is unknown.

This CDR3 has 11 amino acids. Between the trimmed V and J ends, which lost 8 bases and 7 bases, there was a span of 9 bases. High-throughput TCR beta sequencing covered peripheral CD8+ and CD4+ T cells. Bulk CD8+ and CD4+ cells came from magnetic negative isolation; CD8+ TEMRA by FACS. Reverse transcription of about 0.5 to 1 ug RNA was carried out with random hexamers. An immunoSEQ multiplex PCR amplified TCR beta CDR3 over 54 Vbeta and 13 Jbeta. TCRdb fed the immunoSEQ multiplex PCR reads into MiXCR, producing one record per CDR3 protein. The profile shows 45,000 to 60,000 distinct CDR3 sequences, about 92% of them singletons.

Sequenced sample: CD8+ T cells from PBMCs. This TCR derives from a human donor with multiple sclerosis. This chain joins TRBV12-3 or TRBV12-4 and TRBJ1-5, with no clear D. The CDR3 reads CASGTGQPQHF. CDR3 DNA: TGTGCCAGCGGCACGGGGCAGCCCCAGCATTTT.